These 22 T cell receptor beta chains came from one sample sequenced in a study of blood T cell repertoires in COVID-19. The assay was immunoSEQ multiplex PCR, and TCRdb's table has in-frame clones only and misses some. The sample has 300,000 to 400,000 clones; approximately 86% are singletons. Sequenced material: peripheral blood. These receptors all stem from a human donor in a cohort sampled during active COVID-19.

V and J are TRBV18 and TRBJ1-6; D is undetermined. V was cut by 0 bases and J by 13 bases, with 19 bases left in between. This CDR3 spans 16 amino acids. Looked up from germline, CDR1 is KGHSH and CDR2 is LQKENI. The CDR3 coding sequence is TGTGCCAGCTCACCACCGGACGGGGATGGGCCTTCGCCCCTCCACTTT. Translated: CASSPPDGDGPSPLHF.

This clone was seen a handful of times. CDR3 residues: CASSVDINQPQHF. CDR3 in DNA: TGTGCCAGCAGCGTAGATATCAATCAGCCCCAGCATTTT. This chain uses TRBV9 with TRBJ1-5, with D uncertain. This CDR3 has 13 residues. V gave up 0 bases and J gave up 3 bases, with 4 bases separating them. Per the germline V gene, CDR1 is SGDLS and CDR2 is YYNGEE.

The rearrangement uses TRBV29-1 and TRBJ2-7; 10 bases map to TRBD2. The CDR3 has 17 amino acids. J gave up 0 bases and V 5 bases, and 13 bases lay outside the gene matches. Looked up from germline, CDR1 is SQVTM and CDR2 is ANQGSEA. CDR3: CSVLGVVAGGSSYEQYF. The DNA of the CDR3 is TGCAGCGTTCTGGGGGTTGTAGCGGGAGGAAGCTCCTACGAGCAGTACTTC.

V gene TRBV2 combines with J gene TRBJ2-7, with TRBD1 identical over 9 bases. The germline CDR1 and CDR2 sequences are SNHLY and FYNNEI. CDR3 length equals 17 residues. The trim removed 6 bases at V and 5 bases at J, leaving 17 bases unmatched. CDR3 in DNA: TGTGCCAGCAGGAGAGAAAAACTTTGGACAGGGGTCCACGAGCAGTACTTC. This sequence encodes CASRREKLWTGVHEQYF.

The J gene is TRBJ1-1, the V gene TRBV15; a possible D gene is TRBD1 (5 bases). Germline CDR1 and CDR2: LNHNV and YYDKDF (reference sequence). Trimming cost V 5 bases and J 2 bases, with 15 bases left between them. CDR3 size: 15 residues. CDR3 coding DNA: TGTGCCACCAGCGGAGGGTCGTGGGGCAACACTGAAGCTTTCTTT. Amino acid sequence: CATSGGSWGNTEAFF. Using reference TRBV15 and TRBJ1-1 for the parts outside the CDR3, the full variable domain is DAMVIQNPRYQVTQFGKPVTLSCSQTLNHNVMYWYQQKSSQAPKLLFHYYDKDFNNEADTPDNFQSRRPNTSFCFLDIRSPGLGDTAMYLCATSGGSWGNTEAFFGQGTRLTVV.

The chain has TRBV9 and TRBJ2-1; TRBD2 agrees at 14 bases. Germline V gene sequence: CDR1 SGDLS, CDR2 YYNGEE. The CDR3 has 15 residues. Trimming at V came to 3 bases and at J to 7 bases, leaving 3 bases not matched to a gene. The CDR3 DNA follows: TGTGCCAGCAGCGCGACTAGCGGGGGGGCTAATGAGCAGTTCTTC. This translates into CASSATSGGANEQFF.

V is TRBV5-5 and J is TRBJ1-6; possible D gene TRBD1, 5 bases. CDR3 size: 15 residues. Deletions cut 4 bases from V and 9 bases from J, with 17 bases between. Germline lookup yields CDR1 SGHKS and CDR2 YYEKEE (reference sequence). In DNA form, the CDR3 reads TGTGCCAGCAGCCGCTCCTCAGGGATTAGTTCACCCCTCCACTTT. Amino acid sequence: CASSRSSGISSPLHF.

The chain recombines TRBV20-1 with TRBJ1-1; D gene unclear. The CDR3 sequence is 11 residues long. Germline values: CDR1 DFQATT, CDR2 SNEGSKA (reference sequence). Trimming left V 7 bases short and J 5 bases short, with 11 bases between. The CDR3 sequence is CSGGRWTEAFF. For the CDR3, the DNA is TGCAGTGGAGGGCGGTGGACTGAAGCTTTCTTT.

This chain joins TRBV24-1 and TRBJ2-3; D may be TRBD2 (6 bases). Looked up from germline, CDR1 is KGHDR and CDR2 is SFDVKD. CDR3 length: 15 amino acids. V shed 6 bases and J shed 4 bases, with 16 bases lying between them. The CDR3 here is CATSYGREWADTQYF. CDR3 nucleotide sequence: TGTGCCACCAGTTACGGCCGGGAGTGGGCAGATACGCAGTATTTT.

CDR3 region: CASMSGGAGSYEQYF. CDR3 DNA sequence: TGTGCCAGCATGTCGGGGGGGGCTGGGTCCTACGAGCAGTACTTC. V is TRBV28 and J is TRBJ2-7; 8 positions agree with TRBD2. Trimming at V came to 7 bases and at J to 1 base, leaving 9 bases not matched to a gene. Germline V CDR1 and CDR2: MDHEN, SYDVKM. CDR3 length: 15 amino acids.

This chain joins TRBV21-1 and TRBJ2-5; the table assigns TRBD2, which was not confirmed against the DNA. TRBV21-1 is a known pseudogene. This CDR3 comprises 14 residues. The CDR3 DNA sequence: TGTGCCAGCAGCAAAGTTATGACTAGCGGGGTACAGTACTTC. Encoded protein: CASSKVMTSGVQYF.

V gene TRBV27 combines with J gene TRBJ2-5; D not resolved. CDR3 length: 13 residues. V was trimmed by 3 bases and J by 3 bases, leaving 8 bases between them. Germline CDR1 MNHEY, CDR2 SMNVEV (reference sequence). The CDR3 here is CASSFSRKETQYF. The CDR3 DNA reads as TGTGCCAGCAGTTTCTCTAGGAAAGAGACCCAGTACTTC.

The V gene is TRBV11-2, the J gene TRBJ2-1; TRBD1 might be the D (5 bases). V lost 4 bases and J 6 bases, leaving 16 bases between the germline ends. Germline V gene lookup returns CDR1 SGHAT and CDR2 FQNNGV. The CDR3 length is 15 residues. CDR3 sequence reads: CASSYETDNSNEQFF. For the CDR3, the DNA is TGTGCCAGCAGCTACGAGACAGATAATTCCAATGAGCAGTTCTTC.

This clone was found once. The J gene is TRBJ1-1, the V gene TRBV7-3; D unresolved. The CDR3 runs 16 residues. The V gene lost 1 base and the J gene lost 2 bases, with 14 bases spanning the gap. CDR1 is SGHTA, CDR2 FQGTGA, per germline. CDR3 residues: CASSLMYVGSNTEAFF. Here the CDR3 DNA reads TGTGCCAGCAGCTTAATGTACGTCGGGAGCAACACTGAAGCTTTCTTT.

DNA for the CDR3: TGTGCCAGCAGCTCAGGACAGGGCAACACCGGGGAGCTGTTTTTT. Amino acid sequence: CASSSGQGNTGELFF. V and J are TRBV7-7 and TRBJ2-2, with TRBD1 matching 8 bases. The germline V gene encodes CDR1 SSHAT and CDR2 FNYEAQ (reference sequence). The CDR3 extends over 15 amino acids. With V trimmed by 4 bases and J by 2 bases, 3 bases remained unmatched.

The chain employs TRBV29-1 and TRBJ2-7; D perhaps matches TRBD2 (6 bases). Trimming pared 6 bases from V and 0 bases from J, leaving 12 bases between. Looked up from germline, CDR1 is SQVTM and CDR2 is ANQGSEA. This CDR3 has 13 amino acids. In DNA, the CDR3 is TGCAGCGTCCCGGGACTTACCTCCTACGAGCAGTACTTC. This sequence encodes CSVPGLTSYEQYF.

The V call is TRBV5-4, the J call TRBJ2-7, with D maybe TRBD1 (6 bases). The V gene's germline CDR1 is SGHNT and CDR2 YYREEE (reference sequence). V lost 7 bases to trimming and J lost 9 bases, with 29 bases between them. The CDR3 extends over 16 amino acids. CDR3 protein: CASGSAGDTKVHRQYF. CDR3 DNA sequence: TGTGCCAGCGGCTCCGCTGGGGACACTAAGGTACACCGGCAGTACTTC.

The chain recombines TRBV24-1 with TRBJ2-7; TRBD1 matches at 10 bases. CDR3 length: 12 residues. CDR1 is KGHDR, CDR2 SFDVKD, per germline. V lost 9 bases to trimming and J lost 12 bases; unmatched junction nucleotides: 10. This chain's CDR3 is CATEGGQGQGYF. In nucleotides, the CDR3 is TGTGCCACCGAAGGGGGACAGGGGCAAGGGTACTTC.

This sequence joins TRBV5-1 and TRBJ2-1; 10 bases map to TRBD2. The CDR3 totals 17 residues. The J segment lost 5 bases and the V segment lost 4 bases, leaving 12 bases of the junction unmatched. The germline gives CDR1 SGHRS, CDR2 YFSETQ. The CDR3 here is CASSRGGLAGDHNEQFF. CDR3 bases: TGCGCCAGCAGCCGGGGTGGCCTAGCGGGGGACCACAATGAGCAGTTCTTC.

V gene TRBV24-1 combines with J gene TRBJ2-7, with TRBD1 matching over 7 bases. Per germline, CDR1 KGHDR and CDR2 SFDVKD. J gave up 6 bases and V 11 bases, and 15 bases lay outside the gene matches. This CDR3 is built from 14 residues. The CDR3 spells CAILGQEIHSEQYF. In DNA form, the CDR3 reads TGTGCCATCCTCGGACAGGAGATACACAGCGAGCAGTACTTC.

The V and J genes are TRBV9 and TRBJ2-1; no clear D. This CDR3 has 13 residues. Deletions cut 4 bases from V and 7 bases from J, with 12 bases between. Per germline, CDR1 SGDLS and CDR2 YYNGEE. The CDR3 sequence is CASSPANGNEQFF. The CDR3 nucleotides are TGTGCCAGCAGCCCGGCAAACGGGAATGAGCAGTTCTTC.

The chain is built from TRBV19 and TRBJ1-3; TRBD1 matches at 9 bases. The trim removed 7 bases at V and 2 bases at J, leaving 9 bases unmatched. The CDR3 contains 16 residues. Per the germline V gene, CDR1 is LNHDA and CDR2 is SQIVND (reference sequence). The CDR3 reads CASTTTGGNAGNTIYF. CDR3 bases: TGTGCCAGTACAACAACAGGGGGCAATGCTGGAAACACCATATATTTT.